This passage covers 8 T cell receptor beta chains from one sample sequenced in a study of PD-L1 blockade in urothelial cancer. Clones were sequenced by immunoSEQ multiplex PCR, and TCRdb holds only the in-frame ones, with some missing. This sample yields around 100,000 clones, of which roughly nine tenths are seen a single time; almost 0.95% belongs to the top ten. The sequences come from PBMCs, collected around atezolizumab (anti-PD-L1) treatment. All receptors come from a woman older than 75 with urothelial cancer.

The chain combines TRBV1 with TRBJ2-1; the D call of TRBD2 is as the table states it, not checked on the DNA. TRBV1 is assigned pseudogene status. The CDR3 sequence is 17 residues long. The DNA of the CDR3 is TGCACCAGCAGCCAAGAGTGGCCTAGCGGGGCCTACAATGAGCAGTTCTTC. This sequence encodes CTSSQEWPSGAYNEQFF.

The CDR3 region is CASSLAHLQGALTDTQYF. The DNA for the CDR3 is TGTGCCAGCAGCTTAGCCCACCTCCAGGGGGCCCTCACAGATACGCAGTATTTT. The V gene is TRBV11-2, the J gene TRBJ2-3; TRBD1 matches at 8 bases. Trimming took 1 base from V and 2 from J; bases not matched to a gene: 11. CDR3 length equals 18 residues. The germline V gene has CDR1 SGHAT and CDR2 FQNNGV. Variable domain in full (rest from reference TRBV11-2 and TRBJ2-3): EAGVAQSPRYKIIEKRQSVAFWCNPISGHATLYWYQQILGQGPKLLIQFQNNGVVDDSQLPKDRFSAERLKGVDSTLKIQPAKLEDSAVYLCASSLAHLQGALTDTQYFGPGTRLTVL.

This clone has just one count. This chain uses TRBV5-5 with TRBJ2-3; 8 bases line up with TRBD1. Germline CDR1 is SGHKS and CDR2 is YYEKEE (reference sequence). This CDR3 region has 14 residues. Trimming cost V 5 bases and J 5 bases; bases outside gene matches: 7. Here the CDR3 DNA reads TGTGCCAGCAGATGGCAGGGGGCTGGAGATACGCAGTATTTT. It translates to CASRWQGAGDTQYF.

V gene TRBV7-7 combines with J gene TRBJ2-2, with 8 positions matching TRBD1. Looked up from germline, CDR1 is SSHAT and CDR2 is FNYEAQ (reference sequence). The V gene end was trimmed by 4 bases and the J gene end by 3 bases; junction bases not matched to a gene: 4. The CDR3 is 15 residues long. CDR3 sequence: CASSSNRGDTGELFF. The CDR3 DNA reads as TGTGCCAGCAGCTCGAACAGGGGGGACACCGGGGAGCTGTTTTTT.

The J gene is TRBJ2-7, the V gene TRBV7-8; 14 bases line up with TRBD2. This CDR3 has 15 residues. V dropped 5 bases and J dropped 6; count of bases not matched to a gene: 6. Germline V gene sequence: CDR1 SGHVS, CDR2 FQNEAQ. The CDR3 bases are TGTGCCAGCAGCGTCCCGGGACTAGCGGGAGTCGAGCAGTACTTC. Encoded protein: CASSVPGLAGVEQYF.

The chain uses TRBV28 and TRBJ2-3, with D unresolved. The CDR3 is 14 amino acids. CDR1 and CDR2 from the germline V gene are MDHEN and SYDVKM. V lost 5 bases and J lost 0, with 9 bases in between. CDR3 protein: CASSLPFSTDTQYF. In DNA, the CDR3 is TGTGCCAGCAGTCTACCTTTCAGCACAGATACGCAGTATTTT.

This rearrangement joins TRBV10-3 to TRBJ1-2; D gene unclear. Trimming took 3 bases from V and 4 from J, leaving 9 bases between them. The CDR3 runs 13 residues. Germline V gives CDR1 ENHRY, CDR2 SYGVKD. This CDR3 reads CAISEDGLYGYTF. The CDR3 DNA is TGTGCCATCAGTGAAGACGGACTCTATGGCTACACCTTC.

V gene TRBV7-9 combines with J gene TRBJ1-2; D not resolved. The V and J ends lost 5 bases and 4 bases respectively, with 14 bases between them. The germline gives CDR1 SEHNR, CDR2 FQNEAQ (reference sequence). The CDR3 runs 14 residues. CDR3 DNA sequence: TGTGCCAGCAGCAATGGACGGACTACCTATGGCTACACCTTC. This gives the protein CASSNGRTTYGYTF.